This TCR beta chain is from a study of blood T cells in healthy people across ages. Per sample, no less than 5 micrograms of total RNA were extracted. The authors ran a second PCR of about 7 to 11 cycles using a sample-barcoded 5' primer and a J-beta primer mix. TCRdb reprocessed the 5' RACE reads via MiXCR and lists one record per CDR3 protein. Counted here are roughly 1.4 million distinct CDR3 sequences, approximately 59% occurring once; the ten biggest clones make up more than 6%. The CDR3 runs to 15 residues. The germline V and J ends were trimmed by 0 bases and 8 bases, with 13 bases remaining between them. Germline V CDR1 and CDR2: MNHEY, SVGAGI. Study-level results: The lack of PBMC sorting stopped any conclusive naive versus antigen-experienced comparison.

Comments on this clonotype: The antigen is undetermined.

The receptor's source is a man between 18 and 29 years old in good health. The chain couples TRBV6-5 to TRBJ1-4; perhaps TRBD1 as D (5 bases). Sample: blood. This chain's CDR3 is CASSYSGGRAEKLFF. Here the CDR3 DNA reads TGTGCCAGCAGTTACTCCGGGGGGAGAGCAGAAAAACTGTTTTTT.